This T cell receptor (beta chain) originates from a study of CD8+CD57+ T cells in acquired aplastic anemia (dated 2018 in TCRdb). Notes on the research overall: A mean of about 3.2 ug of DNA, ranging from roughly 0.18 to 30 ug, was extracted from sorted CD4+ and CD8+ cells. Healthy donor samples averaged about 9.8 million reads for CD4+ and under 12 million for CD8+ cells. The investigation overall reported the following: Twenty-nine CD8+ CDR3 sequences were shared between patients and controls but appeared highly expressed in patients and within their immunodominant clones. Between patients and healthy controls, no significant difference in CD8+ Simpson's diversity was found (P=0.060).

In the study, sorted CD4+ and CD8+ blood T cells from patients with severe aplastic anemia and from healthy subjects underwent deep sequencing of TCR repertoires. Ficoll-Paque density gradient centrifugation was used to isolate peripheral blood mononuclear cells. Before DNA extraction, CD4+ and CD8+ T cells were sorted by FACS or by magnetic beads. As encoded in the germline V gene, CDR1 is SNHLY while CDR2 is FYNNEI. V is trimmed back by 8 bases and J by 8 bases, and the junction contains 4 bases that no gene match accounts for. The CDR3 measures 11 amino acids from cysteine to phenylalanine. Only CDR3 DNA remains: 33 bases, in frame from the first base. TCR beta VDJ combination and CDR3 sequence profiling used genomic DNA as the template. TCR repertoire sequencing was run on an Illumina HiSeq 2000. Per the source publication's procedure: TRBV/TRBJ rearrangement plots, CDR3 size and DJ length profiles, and Simpson's diversity index were used to evaluate the repertoires. The most abundant DNA sequence in the deep sequencing data was defined as the immunodominant clone. CDR3 amino acid sequences were checked for sharing across subjects and were also compared against the VDJdb database and published repertoires. The public reads were reanalyzed by TCRdb: fastp trimming at Q25, MiXCR alignment, in-frame beta chains only. Each entry is one CDR3 protein sequence, shown with its most common DNA and genes. These V and J calls are TCRdb output, not the study's own analysis. The sample profile shows approximately 380,000 distinct CDR3 sequences; under 80% of them were found once. Under 4.5% of the sample comes from the top ten.

About this clonotype itself: No cognate antigen has been identified for it. Nothing much larger sits one base from this clone, and base qualities are not available.

The sample consisted of sorted CD4+, CD8+, or CD8+CD57+ T cells (not recorded which) from PBMCs. The TCR comes from a human donor in good health, serving as a control. The rearranged chain carries TRBV2 and TRBJ1-2, with TRBD1 matching 8 junction bases. The DNA sequence is as follows: TGTGCCAGCGACAGGGGAGGCGGCTACACCTTC. The encoded protein is CASDRGGGYTF. Extended through the reference TRBV2 and TRBJ1-2 proteins, this CDR3 yields the full variable domain: EPEVTQTPSHQVTQMGQEVILRCVPISNHLYFYWYRQILGQKVEFLVSFYNNEISEKSEIFDDQFSVERPDGSNFTLKIRSTKLEDSAMYFCASDRGGGYTFGSGTRLTVV.